This is a list of T cell receptor beta chains from one sample in a study of cytotoxic CD8 clonotypes in ibrutinib-treated CLL. Assay used: immunoSEQ multiplex PCR; TCRdb lists only in-frame clones, some missing. The table lists about 160,000 clones, around 80% of them singletons. Sequencing was performed on PBMCs, taken after 24 months of ibrutinib treatment. Source of these receptors: a human donor with chronic lymphocytic leukemia. The CDR3 runs from the conserved cysteine through the conserved F or W. Each record gives: CDR3 protein, CDR3 DNA, clone size, V gene, J gene, D gene. A D gene is named only where the DNA matches it firmly. Clone sizes are given selectively: once, few, many, or a class where the clone is expanded.

CASSGGHHYGYTF	TGTGCCAGCAGTGGGGGGCACCACTATGGCTACACCTTC	.	TRBV6-1	TRBJ1-2	.
CASSLVGIIYEQYF	TGCGCCAGCAGCTTGGTCGGGATTATCTACGAGCAGTACTTC	.	TRBV5-1	TRBJ2-7	.
CAWSFGPGGYTF	TGTGCCTGGAGTTTTGGACCAGGTGGCTACACCTTC	few	TRBV30	TRBJ1-2	.
CATSRDRANEKLFF	TGTGCCACCAGCAGGGACAGAGCTAATGAAAAACTGTTTTTT	.	TRBV15	TRBJ1-4	.
CASSSQLYEQYF	TGTGCCAGCTCATCACAACTCTACGAGCAGTACTTC	.	TRBV18	TRBJ2-7	.
CASSLWAGELFF	TGTGCCAGCAGCTTATGGGCCGGGGAGCTGTTTTTT	.	TRBV7-9	TRBJ2-2	.
CASSLAGGGRGAGYTF	TGCGCCAGCAGCTTGGCCGGGGGAGGCAGGGGCGCTGGCTACACCTTC	.	TRBV5-1	TRBJ1-2	.
CAWREGAYEQYF	TGTGCCTGGAGGGAGGGAGCCTACGAGCAGTACTTC	.	TRBV30	TRBJ2-7	.
CASSSLGADTQYF	TGTGCCAGCAGTAGTTTGGGGGCAGATACGCAGTATTTT	.	TRBV27	TRBJ2-3	.
CASSAPETGGLDRRAFF	TGTGCCAGCAGCGCGCCGGAGACAGGGGGCTTAGACCGTCGAGCTTTCTTT	.	TRBV9	TRBJ1-1	TRBD1
CAISESAGHFNQPQHF	TGTGCCATCAGTGAGTCAGCGGGACACTTCAATCAGCCCCAGCATTTT	.	TRBV10-3	TRBJ1-5	.
CASHRTSGSGELFF	TGTGCCAGCCACCGGACTAGCGGGAGTGGGGAGCTGTTTTTT	few	TRBV2	TRBJ2-2	TRBD2
CASSWGPSAANTGELFF	TGCGCCAGCAGCTGGGGCCCCTCGGCGGCGAACACCGGGGAGCTGTTTTTT	.	TRBV5-1	TRBJ2-2	.
CASSQGQGTYEQYF	TGTGCCAGCAGTCAGGGACAGGGCACCTACGAGCAGTACTTC	.	TRBV7-9	TRBJ2-7	TRBD1
CASSIWYGYTF	TGTGCCAGTAGTATTTGGTATGGCTACACCTTC	.	TRBV19	TRBJ1-2	.
CAISDPGQANTEAFF	TGTGCCATCAGTGATCCGGGACAGGCAAACACTGAAGCTTTCTTT	.	TRBV10-3	TRBJ1-1	TRBD1
CASSDLRRLNQPQHF	TGTGCCAGCAGTGATCTACGGCGGCTTAATCAGCCCCAGCATTTT	.	TRBV2	TRBJ1-5	.
CASSTQVNSNQPQHF	TGTGCCAGTAGTACCCAGGTAAATAGCAATCAGCCCCAGCATTTT	.	TRBV19	TRBJ1-5	.
CASSRTMTVRQPQHF	TGTGCCAGTAGTAGAACCATGACCGTCCGCCAGCCCCAGCATTTT	.	TRBV19	TRBJ1-5	.
CATRQDTDTQYF	TGTGCCACCAGACAGGACACAGATACGCAGTATTTT	.	TRBV6-1	TRBJ2-3	.
CASSTDRGFKPQHF	TGTGCCAGCAGCACGGACAGGGGCTTTAAGCCCCAGCATTTT	.	TRBV6-6	TRBJ1-5	TRBD1
CASSRLLVTSTDTQYF	TGTGCCAGCAGCCGCCTTTTAGTGACTAGCACAGATACGCAGTATTTT	.	TRBV7-2	TRBJ2-3	.
CASLRTSSGNEQFF	TGTGCCAGCCTCCGGACTAGCAGCGGCAATGAGCAGTTCTTC	few	TRBV6-1	TRBJ2-1	TRBD2
CASSLGTGNEKLFF	TGTGCCAGCAGCCTTGGGACAGGAAATGAAAAACTGTTTTTT	.	TRBV5-6	TRBJ1-4	TRBD1
CSVSGGGNQPQHF	TGCAGCGTTTCGGGGGGGGGCAATCAGCCCCAGCATTTT	few	TRBV29-1	TRBJ1-5	.
CASSDPLGSGGRNTQYF	TGTGCCAGCAGCGACCCCTTAGGGAGCGGGGGGCGAAATACGCAGTATTTT	.	TRBV7-2	TRBJ2-3	TRBD2
CASSPDRGEQYF	TGTGCCAGCAGCCCGGACAGGGGGGAGCAGTACTTC	.	TRBV5-4	TRBJ2-7	TRBD1
CASSPPLRDRGYNEQFF	TGTGCCAGCAGCCCGCCTCTCCGGGACAGGGGGTACAATGAGCAGTTCTTC	few	TRBV11-2	TRBJ2-1	TRBD1
CASGGTGPEQYF	TGCGCCAGCGGTGGGACAGGTCCTGAGCAGTACTTC	.	TRBV5-1	TRBJ2-7	TRBD1
CASMTGGWYEQYF	TGCGCCAGCATGACCGGGGGCTGGTACGAGCAGTACTTC	few	TRBV23-1	TRBJ2-7	.
CASSLYPGQGGYEQYF	TGTGCCAGCAGTTTATATCCGGGACAGGGGGGCTACGAGCAGTACTTC	once	TRBV27	TRBJ2-7	TRBD1
CASRELASYNEQFF	TGTGCCAGCAGAGAACTAGCGTCCTACAATGAGCAGTTCTTC	.	TRBV2	TRBJ2-1	TRBD2
CASSPQGVGNEKLFF	TGTGCCAGCAGCCCACAGGGAGTAGGGAATGAAAAACTGTTTTTT	.	TRBV13	TRBJ1-4	.
CASSLSGTGPYGYTF	TGTGCCAGCAGCTTGTCCGGGACAGGACCTTATGGCTACACCTTC	.	TRBV7-9	TRBJ1-2	TRBD1
CASSLVASGRAGDEQFF	TGTGCCAGCAGCTTGGTTGCTAGCGGGAGGGCCGGCGATGAGCAGTTCTTC	.	TRBV5-8	TRBJ2-1	TRBD2
CASRSPGLAGGTDTQYF	TGTGCCAGCAGATCGCCGGGACTAGCGGGGGGGACAGATACGCAGTATTTT	.	TRBV11-2	TRBJ2-3	TRBD2
CASSSSLTEAFF	.	.	TRBV6-1	TRBJ1-1	.
CASTPYAGTGGSNQPQHF	TGTGCCAGTACTCCATACGCCGGGACAGGGGGGAGCAATCAGCCCCAGCATTTT	.	TRBV19	TRBJ1-5	TRBD1
CASSFNPGLSTGELFF	TGCGCCAGCAGCTTTAATCCGGGACTATCGACCGGGGAGCTGTTTTTT	.	TRBV5-1	TRBJ2-2	TRBD2
CASRAGTQSSGNTIYF	TGTGCCAGTAGGGCCGGGACACAGAGCTCTGGAAACACCATATATTTT	.	TRBV19	TRBJ1-3	.
CASSFPPYGYTF	TGTGCCAGCAGTTTCCCCCCCTATGGCTACACCTTC	.	TRBV28	TRBJ1-2	.
CALGAGRDTGELFF	TGTGCCCTCGGCGCGGGGCGAGACACCGGGGAGCTGTTTTTT	.	TRBV19	TRBJ2-2	.
CAISGTNYGYTF	TGTGCCATCAGCGGGACAAACTATGGCTACACCTTC	once	TRBV10-3	TRBJ1-2	.
CASSFYPGNEKLFF	TGTGCCAGCAGTTTTTATCCAGGGAATGAAAAACTGTTTTTT	.	TRBV28	TRBJ1-4	.
CASSNRDNNEQFF	TGTGCCAGTAGTAACCGGGACAACAATGAGCAGTTCTTC	once	TRBV19	TRBJ2-1	.
CAPQGYQPQHF	TGTGCCCCGCAGGGGTACCAGCCCCAGCATTTT	.	TRBV30	TRBJ1-5	.